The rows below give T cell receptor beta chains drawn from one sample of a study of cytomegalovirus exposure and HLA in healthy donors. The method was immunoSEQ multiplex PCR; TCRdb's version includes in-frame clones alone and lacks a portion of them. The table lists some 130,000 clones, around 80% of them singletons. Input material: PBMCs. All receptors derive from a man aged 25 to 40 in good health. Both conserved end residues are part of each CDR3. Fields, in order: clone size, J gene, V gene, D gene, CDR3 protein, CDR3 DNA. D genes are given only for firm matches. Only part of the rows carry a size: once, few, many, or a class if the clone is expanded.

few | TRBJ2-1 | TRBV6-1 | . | CASSEGDSKKQFF | TGTGCCAGCAGTGAAGGTGACAGTAAAAAGCAGTTCTTC
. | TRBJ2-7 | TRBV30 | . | CAWRTAPGEQYF | TGTGCCTGGAGAACAGCCCCGGGGGAGCAGTACTTC
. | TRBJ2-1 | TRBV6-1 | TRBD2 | CASQSSGRHNEQFF | TGTGCCAGCCAGTCTAGCGGGAGGCACAATGAGCAGTTCTTC
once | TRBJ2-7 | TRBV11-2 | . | CASSLTSSEQYF | TGTGCCAGCAGCCTTACCTCGAGCGAGCAGTACTTC
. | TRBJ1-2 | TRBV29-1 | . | CSVEDNRGGYTF | TGCAGCGTTGAAGACAATAGGGGTGGCTACACCTTC
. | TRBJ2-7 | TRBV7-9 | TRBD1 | CASSSPGTGAYEQYF | TGTGCCAGCAGTTCCCCCGGGACAGGGGCCTACGAGCAGTACTTC
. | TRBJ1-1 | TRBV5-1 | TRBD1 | CASSLSDRAWPEAFF | TGCGCCAGCAGCCTCTCCGACAGGGCTTGGCCTGAAGCTTTCTTT
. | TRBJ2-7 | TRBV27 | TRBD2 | CASSSNGRSYEQYF | TGTGCCAGCAGTTCTAACGGGAGGTCCTACGAGCAGTACTTC
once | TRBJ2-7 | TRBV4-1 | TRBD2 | CASSQDQREYSEQYF | TGCGCCAGCAGCCAAGACCAGCGGGAGTACTCCGAGCAGTACTTC
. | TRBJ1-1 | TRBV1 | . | CTSSQDRGALAEAFF | TGCACCAGCAGCCAAGATCGGGGGGCTCTAGCTGAAGCTTTCTTT
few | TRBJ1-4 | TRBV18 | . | CATHPGKKEKLFF | TGTGCCACCCACCCGGGAAAGAAGGAAAAACTGTTTTTT
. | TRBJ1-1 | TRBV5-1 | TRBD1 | CASSLGGRQGSEAFF | TGCGCCAGCAGCTTGGGGGGTAGACAGGGTTCTGAAGCTTTCTTT
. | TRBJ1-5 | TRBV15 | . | CATSRVQGDQPQHF | TGTGCCACCAGCAGAGTTCAGGGCGATCAGCCCCAGCATTTT
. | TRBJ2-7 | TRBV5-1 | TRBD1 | CASTQGNEQYF | TGCGCCAGCACACAGGGGAACGAGCAGTACTTC
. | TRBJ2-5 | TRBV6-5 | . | CASSYRRGPQETQYF | TGTGCCAGCAGTTACAGGAGGGGCCCTCAAGAGACCCAGTACTTC
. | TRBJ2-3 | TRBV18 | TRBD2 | CASSPGGQDTQYF | TGTGCCAGCTCACCGGGAGGGCAAGATACGCAGTATTTT
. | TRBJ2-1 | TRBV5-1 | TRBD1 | CASSLDRGTIGYNEQFF | TGCGCCAGCAGCTTGGACAGGGGCACCATCGGCTACAATGAGCAGTTCTTC
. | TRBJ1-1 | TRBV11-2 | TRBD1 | CASSYRDRNTEAFF | TGTGCCAGCAGCTACAGGGACAGGAACACTGAAGCTTTCTTT
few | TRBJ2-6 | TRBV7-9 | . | CASSLGRGGPGANVLTF | TGTGCCAGCAGCTTAGGTAGGGGGGGCCCCGGGGCCAACGTCCTGACTTTC
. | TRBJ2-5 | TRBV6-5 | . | CASSYSSPPETQYF | TGTGCCAGCAGTTACTCCTCCCCCCCAGAGACCCAGTACTTC
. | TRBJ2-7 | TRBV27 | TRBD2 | CASSSGLATYEQYF | TGTGCCAGCAGTTCCGGACTAGCGACCTACGAGCAGTACTTC
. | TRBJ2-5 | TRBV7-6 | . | CASSLAAVRQETQYF | TGTGCCAGCAGCTTAGCAGCGGTAAGACAAGAGACCCAGTACTTC
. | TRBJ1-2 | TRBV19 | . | CASSPTEGSQVDTF | TGTGCCAGTAGTCCCACAGAGGGTTCTCAAGTTGACACCTTC
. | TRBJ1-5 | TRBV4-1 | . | CASSQGARDNQPQHF | TGCGCCAGCAGCCAAGGTGCTCGGGACAATCAGCCCCAGCATTTT
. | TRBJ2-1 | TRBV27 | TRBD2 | CASSPTRTSGRGNEQFF | TGTGCCAGCAGTCCTACGAGGACTAGCGGGAGAGGGAATGAGCAGTTCTTC
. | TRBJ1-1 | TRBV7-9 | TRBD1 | CASSSGQGNTEAFF | TGTGCCAGCAGCTCGGGACAGGGAAACACTGAAGCTTTCTTT
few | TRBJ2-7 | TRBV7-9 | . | CASSLRTDFSYEQYF | TGTGCCAGCAGCTTAAGGACAGACTTCTCCTACGAGCAGTACTTC
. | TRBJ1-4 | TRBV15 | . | CATRRTGDYNEKLFF | TGTGCCACCAGGCGGACGGGGGACTATAATGAAAAACTGTTTTTT
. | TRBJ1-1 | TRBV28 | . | CASRGGLLMAFF | TGTGCCAGCAGGGGGGGGTTATTGATGGCTTTCTTT
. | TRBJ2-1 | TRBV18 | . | CASSPDKLQFF | TGTGCCAGCTCACCAGACAAATTACAGTTCTTC
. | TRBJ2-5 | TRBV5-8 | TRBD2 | CASSHGTSGSVWETQYF | TGTGCCAGCAGCCATGGGACTAGCGGGAGTGTTTGGGAGACCCAGTACTTC
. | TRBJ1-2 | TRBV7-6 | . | CASSLEAAGSRYGYTF | TGTGCCAGCAGCTTAGAGGCAGCGGGGAGTCGGTATGGCTACACCTTC
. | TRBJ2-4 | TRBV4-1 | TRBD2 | CASSPLAGDNIQYF | TGCGCCAGCAGCCCGCTAGCGGGAGACAACATTCAGTACTTC
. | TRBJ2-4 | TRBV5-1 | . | CASSFTAGPGIQYF | TGCGCCAGCAGCTTTACGGCGGGGCCAGGCATTCAGTACTTC
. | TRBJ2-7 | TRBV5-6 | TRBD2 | CASSLAEKAGEYEQYF | TGTGCCAGCAGCTTGGCGGAAAAAGCGGGGGAGTACGAGCAGTACTTC
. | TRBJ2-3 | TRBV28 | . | CASSLQVTQYF | TGTGCCAGCAGTTTACAGGTTACGCAGTATTTT
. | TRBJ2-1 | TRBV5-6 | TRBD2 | CASSPSSGSSYNEQFF | TGTGCCAGCAGCCCGTCTAGCGGAAGCTCCTACAATGAGCAGTTCTTC
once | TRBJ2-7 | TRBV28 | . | CASSGLITGYEQYF | TGTGCCAGCTCGGGACTTATCACCGGCTACGAGCAGTACTTC
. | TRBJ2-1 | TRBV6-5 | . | CASSPSSYNEQFF | TGTGCCAGCAGTCCTAGCTCCTACAATGAGCAGTTCTTC
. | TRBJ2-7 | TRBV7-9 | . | CASRKTYEQYF | TGTGCCAGCAGGAAGACTTACGAGCAGTACTTC
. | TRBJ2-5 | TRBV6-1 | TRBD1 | CASSEPYRTGIEETQYF | TGTGCCAGCAGTGAACCTTACCGGACAGGAATTGAAGAGACCCAGTACTTC
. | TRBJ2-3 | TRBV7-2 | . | CASSFWGREDTQYF | TGTGCCAGCAGCTTTTGGGGGCGCGAAGATACGCAGTATTTT
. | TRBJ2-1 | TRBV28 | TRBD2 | CASSLGEASGRGFYNEQFF | TGTGCCAGCAGTTTAGGTGAGGCTAGCGGGAGGGGCTTTTACAATGAGCAGTTCTTC
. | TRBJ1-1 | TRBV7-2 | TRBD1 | CASSLGGGTGNTEAFF | TGTGCCAGCAGCTTAGGAGGGGGCACGGGGAACACTGAAGCTTTCTTT
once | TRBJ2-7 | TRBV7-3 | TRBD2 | CASSFAGVGEQYF | TGTGCCAGCAGCTTCGCGGGGGTTGGCGAGCAGTACTTC